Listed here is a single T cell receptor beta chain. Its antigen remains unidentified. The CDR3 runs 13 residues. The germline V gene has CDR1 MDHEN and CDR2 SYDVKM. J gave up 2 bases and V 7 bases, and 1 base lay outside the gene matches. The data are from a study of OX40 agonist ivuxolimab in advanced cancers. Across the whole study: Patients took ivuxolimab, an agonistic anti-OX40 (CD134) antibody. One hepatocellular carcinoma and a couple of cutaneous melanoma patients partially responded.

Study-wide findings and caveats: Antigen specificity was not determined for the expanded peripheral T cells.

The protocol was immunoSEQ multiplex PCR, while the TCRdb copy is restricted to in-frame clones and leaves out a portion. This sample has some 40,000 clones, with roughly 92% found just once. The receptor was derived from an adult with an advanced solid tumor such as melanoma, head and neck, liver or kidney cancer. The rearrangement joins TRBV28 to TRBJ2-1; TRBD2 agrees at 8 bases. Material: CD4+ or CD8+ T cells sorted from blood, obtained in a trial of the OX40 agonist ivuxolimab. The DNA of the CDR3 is TGTGCCAGCATAGCGGGAACCTACAATGAGCAGTTCTTC. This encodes CASIAGTYNEQFF.